The 16 T cell receptor beta chains below all came from one sample that was sequenced in a study of cytomegalovirus exposure and HLA in healthy donors. PCR was performed using 60 Vbeta and 13 Jbeta primers. Profiled with immunoSEQ multiplex PCR; TCRdb holds only in-frame clones, not every one. Here the sample spans 150,000 to 200,000 clones, more than 80% being singletons. Sample: PBMCs. These receptors all stem from a woman in her forties or fifties in good health and CMV-seropositive.

The rearrangement links TRBV6-1 to TRBJ1-5, with 9 bases lining up with TRBD1. Looked up from germline, CDR1 is MNHNS and CDR2 is SASEGT. V shed 6 bases, J shed 7 bases, and the junction held 10 bases outside the gene matches. The CDR3 totals 15 residues. CDR3 protein: CASRLTGGAEQPQHF. The CDR3 DNA reads TGTGCCAGCAGGCTAACAGGGGGCGCGGAGCAGCCCCAGCATTTT.

The chain has TRBV7-9 and TRBJ2-1; TRBD2 might be the D (5 bases). V lost 1 base and J 5 bases, leaving 6 bases between the germline ends. The CDR3 sequence is 13 residues long. Germline V gives CDR1 SEHNR, CDR2 FQNEAQ (reference sequence). The CDR3 DNA reads as TGTGCCAGCAGCTTAGAACTAGACAATGAGCAGTTCTTC. As protein: CASSLELDNEQFF. The whole variable domain, remainder taken from reference TRBV7-9 and TRBJ2-1, is DTGVSQNPRHKITKRGQNVTFRCDPISEHNRLYWYRQTLGQGPEFLTYFQNEAQLEKSRLLSDRFSAERPKGSFSTLEIQRTEQGDSAMYLCASSLELDNEQFFGPGTRLTVL.

Only one count was recorded for this clone. V and J are TRBV6-6 and TRBJ2-7; D not certain. CDR3 length equals 11 residues. The V gene's germline CDR1 is MNHNY and CDR2 SVGAGI (reference sequence). With 5 bases removed from V and 3 bases from J, the gap between germline ends came to 5 bases. The DNA for the CDR3 is TGTGCCAGCAGTGTAAACTACGAGCAGTACTTC. Translated: CASSVNYEQYF.

The rearrangement joins TRBV19 to TRBJ1-2, with 9 nucleotides matching TRBD1. Losses at the gene ends were 6 bases for V and 5 bases for J; bases not matched to a gene: 10. The CDR3 is made up of 15 amino acids. Germline-derived CDR1 and CDR2 are LNHDA and SQIVND (reference sequence). DNA for the CDR3: TGTGCCAGTAGAGGGGACAGGGAGCCTCGGTATGGCTACACCTTC. Its translation: CASRGDREPRYGYTF.

The chain couples TRBV18 to TRBJ2-3, with 7 bases that match TRBD2. The CDR3 has 14 amino acids. The germline CDR1 and CDR2 sequences are KGHSH and LQKENI. V shed 6 bases, J shed 5 bases, and the junction held 8 bases outside the gene matches. For the CDR3, the DNA is TGTGCCAGCTCCCCTGACTGGGGGGGAGATACGCAGTATTTT. It specifies CASSPDWGGDTQYF. Full variable domain (missing parts from reference TRBV18 and TRBJ2-3): NAGVMQNPRHLVRRRGQEARLRCSPMKGHSHVYWYRQLPEEGLKFMVYLQKENIIDESGMPKERFSAEFPKEGPSILRIQQVVRGDSAAYFCASSPDWGGDTQYFGPGTRLTVL.

This sequence joins TRBV6-6 and TRBJ2-4; 8 positions agree with TRBD2. Looked up from germline, CDR1 is MNHNY and CDR2 is SVGAGI (reference sequence). V lost 7 bases, J lost 8 bases, and 7 bases stayed unmatched. The CDR3 is made up of 13 amino acids. The CDR3 spells CASTKRGKDIQYF. CDR3 in DNA: TGTGCCAGCACCAAGCGGGGGAAGGACATTCAGTACTTC.

The chain recombines TRBV6-6 with TRBJ1-1; D call uncertain. The V gene lost 1 base and the J gene lost 0 bases, with 6 bases spanning the gap. Germline loops: CDR1 MNHNY, CDR2 SVGAGI (reference sequence). This CDR3 contains 14 residues. CDR3 coding DNA: TGTGCCAGCAGTTACTTCGAGATGAACACTGAAGCTTTCTTT. It is translated as CASSYFEMNTEAFF.

Only a few counts were recorded for this clone. This sequence joins TRBV28 and TRBJ2-5; D unclear. Germline V gives CDR1 MDHEN, CDR2 SYDVKM. V gave up 1 base and J gave up 1 base, with 10 bases separating them. This CDR3 contains 15 residues. CDR3 DNA sequence: TGTGCCAGCAGTTTATATCGTAACTCCCAAGAGACCCAGTACTTC. As protein: CASSLYRNSQETQYF.

This chain links TRBV6-1 with TRBJ1-5; the D gene is possibly TRBD1 (5 bases). Germline V CDR1 and CDR2: MNHNS, SASEGT. There are 15 residues in the CDR3. V lost 6 bases, J lost 7 bases, and 19 bases lay in between. The CDR3 reads CASRDLGARGQPQHF. For the CDR3, the DNA is TGTGCCAGCAGAGATTTAGGGGCGCGGGGGCAGCCCCAGCATTTT.

The rearrangement uses TRBV18 and TRBJ2-3; no clear D. This CDR3 contains 16 residues. Deletions cut 2 bases from V and 4 bases from J, with 16 bases between. In germline, CDR1 is KGHSH, CDR2 LQKENI. In DNA form, the CDR3 reads TGTGCCAGCTCACCATTAAATCCAGGTATAGCAGATACGCAGTATTTT. It encodes CASSPLNPGIADTQYF.

The chain uses TRBV11-2 and TRBJ2-2, with D perhaps matching TRBD1 (5 bases). There are 14 residues in the CDR3. CDR1 is SGHAT, CDR2 FQNNGV, per germline. Trimming stripped 5 bases from V and 5 bases from J, with 12 bases between. This CDR3 reads CASSQRRDTGELFF. The CDR3 DNA is TGTGCCAGCAGCCAGCGCAGGGATACCGGGGAGCTGTTTTTT.

CDR3 DNA: TGCGCCAGCAGCTTCGCCCCTCGGGACAGGGGGGCGAACACTGAAGCTTTCTTT. It yields the protein CASSFAPRDRGANTEAFF. This rearrangement joins TRBV5-1 to TRBJ1-1; 11 nucleotides align to TRBD1. Germline values: CDR1 SGHRS, CDR2 YFSETQ. V dropped 2 bases and J dropped 1; count of bases not matched to a gene: 10. The CDR3 is 18 residues long.

The gene calls are TRBV7-9 and TRBJ2-3; 7 bases line up with TRBD1. V dropped 4 bases and J dropped 1; count of bases not matched to a gene: 2. Germline CDR1 reads SEHNR; CDR2 reads FQNEAQ (reference sequence). This CDR3 is built from 14 residues. This chain's CDR3 is CASSYGQGTDTQYF. CDR3 bases: TGTGCCAGCAGCTACGGACAGGGCACAGATACGCAGTATTTT.

The chain links TRBV11-3 to TRBJ2-7; 8 positions match TRBD1. V was clipped by 5 bases and J by 3 bases; unmatched bases: 6. This CDR3 region has 14 residues. Germline-derived CDR1 and CDR2 are SGHNT and YENEEA. Here the CDR3 reads CASSPGGQGYEQYF. In nucleotides, the CDR3 is TGTGCCAGCAGCCCCGGTGGACAGGGCTACGAGCAGTACTTC.

DNA of the CDR3: TGCGCCAGCAGCCAAGACAATCTGGCACAGGTGTCCTACGAGCAGTACTTC. It codes for CASSQDNLAQVSYEQYF. The chain couples TRBV4-1 to TRBJ2-7; D is possibly TRBD1 (5 bases). The germline gives CDR1 MGHRA, CDR2 YSYEKL. The V gene lost 0 bases and the J gene lost 1 base, with 16 bases spanning the gap. This CDR3 is built from 17 residues.

The V and J genes are TRBV2 and TRBJ2-3; D ambiguous. V was cut by 6 bases and J by 6 bases, with 7 bases left in between. CDR1 SNHLY and CDR2 FYNNEI come from the germline V gene. This CDR3 spans 11 amino acids. In DNA, the CDR3 is TGTGCCAGCAGATTAGTTGATACGCAGTATTTT. Amino acid sequence: CASRLVDTQYF.